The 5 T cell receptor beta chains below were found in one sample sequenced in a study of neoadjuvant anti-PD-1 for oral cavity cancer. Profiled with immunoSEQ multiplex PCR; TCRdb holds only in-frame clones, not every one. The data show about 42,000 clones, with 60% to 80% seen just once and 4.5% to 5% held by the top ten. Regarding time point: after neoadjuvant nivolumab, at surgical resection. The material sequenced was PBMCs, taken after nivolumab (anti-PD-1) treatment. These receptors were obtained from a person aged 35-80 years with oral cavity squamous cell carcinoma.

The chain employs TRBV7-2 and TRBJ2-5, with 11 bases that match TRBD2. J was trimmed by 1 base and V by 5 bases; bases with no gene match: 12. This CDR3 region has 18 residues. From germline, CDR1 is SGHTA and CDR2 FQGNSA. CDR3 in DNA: TGTGCCAGCAGCCTTCACCTATCGACTAGCGGGGTCCAAGAGACCCAGTACTTC. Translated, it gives CASSLHLSTSGVQETQYF.

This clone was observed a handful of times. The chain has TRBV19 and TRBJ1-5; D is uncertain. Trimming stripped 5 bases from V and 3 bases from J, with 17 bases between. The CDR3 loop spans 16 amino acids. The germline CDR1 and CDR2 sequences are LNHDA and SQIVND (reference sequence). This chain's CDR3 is CASSQATGLINQPQHF. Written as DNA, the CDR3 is TGTGCCAGTAGTCAGGCAACTGGACTTATCAATCAGCCCCAGCATTTT.

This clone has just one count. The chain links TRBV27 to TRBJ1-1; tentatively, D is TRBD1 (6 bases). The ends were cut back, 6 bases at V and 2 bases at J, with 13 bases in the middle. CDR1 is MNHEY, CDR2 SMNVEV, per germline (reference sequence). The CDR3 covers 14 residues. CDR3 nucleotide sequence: TGTGCCAGCAGCTGGCAGACAGGAAACACTGAAGCTTTCTTT. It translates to CASSWQTGNTEAFF.

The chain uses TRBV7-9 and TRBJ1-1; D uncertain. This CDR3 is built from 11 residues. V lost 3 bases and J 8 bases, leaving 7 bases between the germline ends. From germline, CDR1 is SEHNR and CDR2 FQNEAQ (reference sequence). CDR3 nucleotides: TGTGCCAGCAGCTTTGGCGGCGAAGCTTTCTTT. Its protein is CASSFGGEAFF.

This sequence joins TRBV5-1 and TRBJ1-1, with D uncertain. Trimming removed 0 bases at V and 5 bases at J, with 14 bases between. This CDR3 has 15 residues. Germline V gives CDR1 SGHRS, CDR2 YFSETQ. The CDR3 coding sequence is TGCGCCAGCAGCTTGGGCCAACTTATGGGAACTGAAGCTTTCTTT. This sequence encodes CASSLGQLMGTEAFF. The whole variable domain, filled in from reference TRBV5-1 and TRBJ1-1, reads KAGVTQTPRYLIKTRGQQVTLSCSPISGHRSVSWYQQTPGQGLQFLFEYFSETQRNKGNFPGRFSGRQFSNSRSEMNVSTLELGDSALYLCASSLGQLMGTEAFFGQGTRLTVV.